This T cell receptor beta chain was recorded in a study of OX40 agonist ivuxolimab in advanced cancers. TCRdb's copy holds only in-frame clones and misses some; the assay was immunoSEQ multiplex PCR. The data hold tens of thousands of clones, with approximately 80% observed a single time. CDR1 is MGHDK, CDR2 SYGVNS, per germline. The V segment lost 5 bases and the J segment 13 bases; nucleotides outside the gene matches: 12. This CDR3 has 13 residues. Sequences were derived from CD4+ or CD8+ T cells sorted from blood, sampled in a trial of the OX40 agonist ivuxolimab. The source is an adult with an advanced solid tumor such as melanoma, head and neck, liver or kidney cancer. The chain uses TRBV25-1 and TRBJ2-3; 7 positions match TRBD1. CDR3 nucleotides: TGTGCCAGCAGTAGAGGGACAGTCGAAGGAGAGTATTTT. This encodes CASSRGTVEGEYF.